This T cell receptor (beta chain) was retrieved from a study of T cells expressing NK-cell markers. Study conclusions and caveats: These clonotypes also led the CD3+CD56-NKG2C+ fraction in a few donors. The HCMV specificity of the expanded NKG2C+ T cell clones stayed unresolved.

This CDR3 is 14 amino acids long. Germline V gene data show CDR1 as SEHNR and CDR2 as FQNEAQ (reference sequence). TCRdb reprocessed the 5' RACE reads, keeping one entry per CDR3 protein, no DNA. The sample table includes a few hundred thousand distinct CDR3 sequences. Details on this clonotype: Its target is unknown.

The sequence derives from a man between 18 and 69 years old in good health. The rearrangement uses TRBV7-9 and TRBJ1-6; the D gene TCRdb calls, TRBD1, cannot be checked with no DNA. The sequenced sample was blood T cells: a sorted CD56 or NKG2C T cell subset, CD4+ or CD8+ T cells, or bulk PBMC T cells (not recorded which). The CDR3 region is CASTQGSIFSPLHF. The full variable domain, with the rest looked up from reference TRBV7-9 and TRBJ1-6, is DTGVSQNPRHKITKRGQNVTFRCDPISEHNRLYWYRQTLGQGPEFLTYFQNEAQLEKSRLLSDRFSAERPKGSFSTLEIQRTEQGDSAMYLCASTQGSIFSPLHFGNGTRLTVT.